These 26 T cell receptor beta chains were sequenced from one sample in a study of blood T cell repertoires in COVID-19. Profiled with immunoSEQ multiplex PCR; TCRdb holds only in-frame clones, not every one. This sample has approximately 260,000 clones, with roughly 89% found just once. Material: PBMCs or T cells enriched from blood (not recorded which). The receptors stem from a woman aged 55 to 70 who had recovered from COVID-19.

V is TRBV19 and J is TRBJ1-1, with D possibly matching TRBD1 (5 bases). Deletions cut 8 bases from V and 6 bases from J, with 16 bases between. This CDR3 region has 13 residues. The V gene's germline CDR1 is LNHDA and CDR2 SQIVND (reference sequence). The CDR3 DNA reads TGTGCCAGTTCATCGGAGGGGACCCCTGAAGCTTTCTTT. Its translation is CASSSEGTPEAFF.

The CDR3 DNA reads as TGTGCCAGCAGTTACGGACAGTACCAAGAGACCCAGTACTTC. Protein sequence: CASSYGQYQETQYF. The chain employs TRBV6-2 or TRBV6-3 and TRBJ2-5; D may be TRBD1 (6 bases). In germline, CDR1 is MNHEY, CDR2 SVGEGT. The CDR3 is 14 amino acids. Trimming stripped 2 bases from V and 0 bases from J, with 7 bases between.

The CDR3 spells CAWSLSRGGNTIYF. DNA for the CDR3: TGTGCCTGGAGTCTGTCTAGGGGAGGCAACACCATATATTTT. This sequence joins TRBV30 and TRBJ1-3, with a tentative D call TRBD1 (5 bases). The length of the CDR3 is 14 residues. From germline, CDR1 is GTSNPN and CDR2 SVGIG (reference sequence). V was cut by 2 bases and J by 7 bases, with 15 bases left in between.

The chain carries TRBV10-1 and TRBJ2-1; 11 bases are a match to TRBD1. V lost 4 bases, J lost 9 bases, and 5 bases stayed unmatched. Looked up from germline, CDR1 is WNHNN and CDR2 is SYGVQD (reference sequence). The CDR3 runs 14 residues. The chain's CDR3 is CASSGGTGGFEQFF. The CDR3 DNA reads TGCGCCAGCAGTGGCGGGACAGGGGGGTTTGAGCAGTTCTTC.

The chain joins TRBV7-9 to TRBJ1-5; D gene ambiguous. The CDR3 totals 12 residues. V was cut by 3 bases and J by 2 bases, with 2 bases left in between. Per germline, CDR1 SEHNR and CDR2 FQNEAQ (reference sequence). CDR3 DNA: TGTGCCAGCAGCTTCGGCAATCAGCCCCAGCATTTT. The encoded protein is CASSFGNQPQHF.

Regarding this clone: Distinct nucleotide sequences in the sample also encode this CDR3. This chain joins TRBV5-1 and TRBJ2-1, with D possibly being TRBD2 (5 bases). Germline loops: CDR1 SGHRS, CDR2 YFSETQ. V gave up 4 bases and J gave up 6 bases, with 11 bases separating them. The CDR3 sequence is 13 residues long. CDR3 sequence reads: CASSLGLLNEQFF. CDR3 coding DNA: TGCGCCAGCAGCCTCGGACTTCTCAATGAGCAGTTCTTC. The full variable domain, its missing parts supplied by reference TRBV5-1 and TRBJ2-1, is KAGVTQTPRYLIKTRGQQVTLSCSPISGHRSVSWYQQTPGQGLQFLFEYFSETQRNKGNFPGRFSGRQFSNSRSEMNVSTLELGDSALYLCASSLGLLNEQFFGPGTRLTVL.

This chain's CDR3 is CASSLYFGGNQETQYF. CDR3 in DNA: TGTGCCAGCAGTCTGTACTTCGGGGGTAATCAAGAGACCCAGTACTTC. The chain uses TRBV2 and TRBJ2-5; D perhaps matches TRBD2 (6 bases). Trimming took 5 bases from V and 2 from J, leaving 18 bases between them. The CDR3 runs to 16 residues. Germline values: CDR1 SNHLY, CDR2 FYNNEI.

CDR3 sequence: CASTPSTDTQYF. The CDR3, as DNA: TGTGCCAGCACCCCTAGCACAGATACGCAGTATTTT. The chain combines TRBV12-3 or TRBV12-4 with TRBJ2-3; no reliable D call. Trimming shortened V by 7 bases and J by 0 bases, and 5 bases separated the two germline ends. This CDR3 is built from 12 residues.

The gene calls are TRBV30 and TRBJ2-1; no firm D call. V lost 3 bases to trimming and J lost 8 bases, with 11 bases between them. This CDR3 has 12 amino acids. Germline V lookup: CDR1 GTSNPN, CDR2 SVGIG (reference sequence). The chain's CDR3 is CAWSDFLDEQFF. The CDR3 DNA reads as TGTGCCTGGAGCGACTTTCTGGATGAGCAGTTCTTC.

As to this clone: One end of the junction varies from germline; a read error may be responsible. The CDR3 spells CASTLGQSGQPQHF. The CDR3 DNA follows: TGTGCCAGCACTTTAGGACAGTCGGGACAGCCCCAGCATTTT. The chain joins TRBV28 to TRBJ1-5; a weak D match, TRBD1 (6 bases). There are 14 residues in the CDR3. CDR1 is MDHEN and CDR2 is SYDVKM in the germline V gene.

The chain couples TRBV9 to TRBJ1-6, with 8 bases that match TRBD1. Germline V gene lookup returns CDR1 SGDLS and CDR2 YYNGEE. This CDR3 spans 16 amino acids. V shed 1 base, J shed 6 bases, and the junction held 6 bases outside the gene matches. Here the CDR3 reads CASSVSGTGLNSPLHF. The CDR3 DNA sequence: TGTGCCAGCAGCGTATCCGGGACAGGCCTTAATTCACCCCTCCACTTT.

J is TRBJ2-1 and V is TRBV5-4; 10 nucleotides agree with TRBD2. The ends lost 4 bases at V and 4 bases at J; junction bases unmatched: 5. The CDR3 covers 15 residues. In germline, CDR1 is SGHNT, CDR2 YYREEE (reference sequence). The CDR3 nucleotides read TGTGCCAGCAGCACTAGCGGGGTCCGTTACAATGAGCAGTTCTTC. Protein product: CASSTSGVRYNEQFF.

This sequence joins TRBV5-1 and TRBJ2-3; D not resolved. CDR3 length: 15 amino acids. Per germline, CDR1 SGHRS and CDR2 YFSETQ. Trimming removed 0 bases from V and 6 bases from J, with 14 bases in between. The CDR3 is CASSLVVQEEDTQYF. The CDR3 nucleotides are TGCGCCAGCAGCTTGGTGGTCCAAGAGGAGGATACGCAGTATTTT.

The chain combines TRBV5-1 with TRBJ1-1; possibly TRBD1 for D (5 bases). The CDR3 spans 15 residues. Germline V gene lookup returns CDR1 SGHRS and CDR2 YFSETQ. The V and J ends lost 3 bases and 6 bases respectively, with 18 bases between them. The CDR3 region is CASSSIRARQSEAFF. The CDR3 DNA reads TGCGCCAGCAGCTCCATCCGAGCCCGACAGTCTGAAGCTTTCTTT.

This rearrangement joins TRBV5-6 to TRBJ1-4; D not certain. The CDR3 spans 16 residues. Trimming stripped 0 bases from V and 0 bases from J, with 9 bases between. CDR1 and CDR2 (germline): SGHDT, YYEEEE. CDR3 DNA sequence: TGTGCCAGCAGCTTGGACAGAATTGCAACTAATGAAAAACTGTTTTTT. It encodes CASSLDRIATNEKLFF. The full variable domain, its missing parts supplied by reference TRBV5-6 and TRBJ1-4, is DAGVTQSPTHLIKTRGQQVTLRCSPKSGHDTVSWYQQALGQGPQFIFQYYEEEERQRGNFPDRFSGHQFPNYSSELNVNALLLGDSALYLCASSLDRIATNEKLFFGSGTQLSVL.

The chain couples TRBV14 to TRBJ2-1, with D maybe TRBD1 (7 bases). The CDR3 has 18 amino acids. CDR1 SGHDN and CDR2 FVKESK come from the germline V gene. The ends were cut back, 4 bases at V and 7 bases at J, with 26 bases in the middle. For the CDR3, the DNA is TGTGCCAGCAGCCCAACACGGGGGTTCCGACAGGGTAGAAATGAGCAGTTCTTC. It yields the protein CASSPTRGFRQGRNEQFF.

Only one count was recorded for this clone. The chain is built from TRBV6-2 or TRBV6-3 and TRBJ1-3, with 7 bases identical to TRBD1. V was clipped by 7 bases and J by 14 bases; unmatched bases: 11. This CDR3 contains 12 residues. Germline V lookup: CDR1 MNHEY, CDR2 SVGEGT. The CDR3 reads CASNPRTGEVYF. CDR3 DNA: TGTGCCAGCAACCCGCGGACAGGAGAAGTATATTTT.

This rearrangement joins TRBV27 to TRBJ2-7; 15 nucleotides match TRBD2. Per germline, CDR1 MNHEY and CDR2 SMNVEV (reference sequence). V trimming: 9 bases; J trimming: 2 bases; junction bases outside the gene matches: 11. CDR3 length equals 17 residues. The CDR3 DNA is TGTGCCAGGACCTTCGGGACTAGCGGGGGGAATACCTACGAGCAGTACTTC. Translated: CARTFGTSGGNTYEQYF.

This chain connects TRBV6-5 to TRBJ1-2; D is undetermined. V lost 7 bases and J 6 bases, leaving 15 bases between the germline ends. The germline CDR1 and CDR2 sequences are MNHEY and SVGAGI. The CDR3 covers 13 residues. The CDR3 bases are TGTGCCAGCACCCCTGGGCACACGGATGGCTACACCTTC. This sequence encodes CASTPGHTDGYTF.

The rearrangement uses TRBV18 and TRBJ1-5; 8 positions agree with TRBD1. Trimming removed 4 bases from V and 0 bases from J; junction bases left unmatched: 8. The CDR3 loop spans 17 amino acids. Germline CDR1 and CDR2: KGHSH and LQKENI. DNA of the CDR3: TGTGCCAGCTCACGATCAGGGGGCGAGGGTAGCAATCAGCCCCAGCATTTT. As protein: CASSRSGGEGSNQPQHF.

The chain joins TRBV6-4 to TRBJ2-1, with TRBD2 matching 7 bases. Trimming took 5 bases from V and 9 from J; bases not matched to a gene: 7. This CDR3 has 13 residues. CDR1 MRHNA and CDR2 SNTAGT come from the germline V gene. The CDR3 DNA is TGTGCCAGCAGTAGAGGAGGGGAGGGTGAGCAGTTCTTC. Amino acid sequence: CASSRGGEGEQFF.

The CDR3 bases are TGCGCCACCAAGCAGGGAGGGGAGGGCGAGACCCAGTACTTC. As protein: CATKQGGEGETQYF. The chain combines TRBV5-1 with TRBJ2-5; 7 bases are a match to TRBD2. Germline CDR1 and CDR2: SGHRS and YFSETQ. The trim removed 9 bases at V and 5 bases at J, leaving 13 bases unmatched. There are 14 residues in the CDR3.

This clone appeared a single time. The V call is TRBV5-4, the J call TRBJ1-2; 7 positions agree with TRBD1. This CDR3 has 14 residues. Germline V gene lookup returns CDR1 SGHNT and CDR2 YYREEE (reference sequence). V lost 0 bases, J lost 3 bases, and 2 bases stayed unmatched. CDR3 protein: CASSLAGGHYGYTF. CDR3 sequence (DNA): TGTGCCAGCAGCTTGGCAGGGGGACACTATGGCTACACCTTC.

The chain is built from TRBV5-1 and TRBJ2-7, with D maybe TRBD2 (6 bases). The CDR3 covers 14 residues. Germline CDR1 and CDR2: SGHRS and YFSETQ. V was clipped by 7 bases and J by 5 bases, with 19 bases between them. CDR3 protein: CASGTPGLLNEQYF. The CDR3 DNA reads TGCGCCAGCGGAACCCCGGGACTCTTGAACGAGCAGTACTTC. The full variable domain, rest sourced from reference TRBV5-1 and TRBJ2-7, is KAGVTQTPRYLIKTRGQQVTLSCSPISGHRSVSWYQQTPGQGLQFLFEYFSETQRNKGNFPGRFSGRQFSNSRSEMNVSTLELGDSALYLCASGTPGLLNEQYFGPGTRLTVT.

The chain links TRBV4-1 to TRBJ1-2; 9 nucleotides agree with TRBD1. CDR3 length: 15 residues. The germline V gene has CDR1 MGHRA and CDR2 YSYEKL. V shed 3 bases, J shed 6 bases, and the junction held 8 bases outside the gene matches. The CDR3 coding sequence is TGCGCCAGCAGCCATAACTCCCGGGACAGGGATGGCTACACCTTC. It specifies CASSHNSRDRDGYTF.

The CDR3 nucleotides are TGCGCCAGCAGCGAAGGACAGGCCTACGAGCAGTACTTC. Translating it yields CASSEGQAYEQYF. The chain links TRBV5-1 to TRBJ2-7; 7 nucleotides align to TRBD1. In germline, CDR1 is SGHRS, CDR2 YFSETQ. With 4 bases clipped from V and 2 bases from J, the junction kept 3 bases outside the gene matches. This CDR3 is 13 amino acids long.